Following are 26 T cell receptor beta chains from one sample sequenced in a study of beta chain bispecific antibodies for T cell cancers. Blood mononuclear cells were expanded for three to four days using either OKT3 anti-CD3 antibody or CD3/CD28 beads. Whole-study findings and limits: Most targeted TRBV signal came from the leukemia cell line cells, not normal T cells.

The antigens these receptors bind are not known. From the 5' RACE reads, TCRdb called clonotypes with MiXCR, one entry per CDR3 protein. The sample yields about 18,000 distinct CDR3 sequences, approximately 2% seen once. The material sequenced was healthy donor T cells cultured with leukemia cells. These receptors originate from a human donor in good health. Some clones in this sample may be carry-over from other donors' samples.

Ten or more counts support this clonotype. The gene calls are TRBV12-3 or TRBV12-4 and TRBJ2-5; D gene ambiguous. CDR3 size: 14 residues. Trimming cost V 5 bases and J 8 bases, with 18 bases left between them. Here the CDR3 reads CASSPWTGLITQYF. CDR3 nucleotides: TGTGCCAGCAGTCCCTGGACGGGCCTAATTACCCAGTACTTC.

This clonotype was recorded many times. The gene calls are TRBV27 and TRBJ1-2; TRBD1 aligns across 10 bases. CDR1 MNHEY and CDR2 SMNVEV come from the germline V gene (reference sequence). CDR3 length equals 16 residues. The V gene end was trimmed by 4 bases and the J gene end by 6 bases; junction bases not matched to a gene: 11. CDR3: CASSSGQGVISDGYTF. DNA of the CDR3: TGTGCCAGCAGTTCCGGACAGGGGGTAATTTCGGATGGCTACACCTTC.

This clonotype was counted at least ten times. The chain links TRBV2 to TRBJ1-1; D remains unclear. The germline gives CDR1 SNHLY, CDR2 FYNNEI. V dropped 7 bases and J dropped 0 bases, with 9 bases sitting between them. This CDR3 comprises 13 residues. CDR3 bases: TGTGCCAGCATTAACCGCATGAACACTGAAGCTTTCTTT. Its protein is CASINRMNTEAFF.

Many counts were recorded for this clonotype. The genes are TRBV4-1 and TRBJ1-2, with a possible D match to TRBD1 (5 bases). CDR1 is MGHRA, CDR2 YSYEKL, per germline. The CDR3 is 15 residues long. Trimming removed 4 bases at V and 0 bases at J, with 12 bases between. For the CDR3, the DNA is TGCGCCAGCAGCCCAACCACAGGATCTAACTATGGCTACACCTTC. Protein product: CASSPTTGSNYGYTF.

There are many counts of this clonotype. The V and J genes are TRBV10-3 and TRBJ1-1; 7 bases align to TRBD1. The CDR3 has 12 amino acids. Germline values: CDR1 ENHRY, CDR2 SYGVKD. V lost 4 bases to trimming and J lost 7 bases; unmatched junction nucleotides: 3. The CDR3 is CAISGQGGEAFF. The CDR3 DNA reads as TGTGCCATCAGTGGACAGGGAGGTGAAGCTTTCTTT.

Ten or more counts support this clonotype. V usage is TRBV10-3 and J usage is TRBJ2-7; 10 nucleotides agree with TRBD1. The length of the CDR3 is 15 residues. The V segment lost 2 bases and the J segment 2 bases; nucleotides outside the gene matches: 3. Germline CDR1 and CDR2: ENHRY and SYGVKD. The CDR3 region has the DNA TGTGCCATCAGTGAGGGTGGGACAGGGGCCTACGAGCAGTACTTC. It encodes CAISEGGTGAYEQYF.

Many counts were recorded for this clonotype. The chain joins TRBV28 to TRBJ2-1; no definite D call. Trimming removed 5 bases at V and 4 bases at J, with 9 bases between. The CDR3 runs to 13 residues. Looked up from germline, CDR1 is MDHEN and CDR2 is SYDVKM. The DNA for the CDR3 is TGTGCCAGCAGTCAGGATGTGTACAATGAGCAGTTCTTC. It is translated as CASSQDVYNEQFF.

This clonotype was detected many times. This chain joins TRBV3-1 and TRBJ2-1; 14 positions match TRBD2. The CDR3 sequence is 16 residues long. The V and J ends lost 2 bases and 6 bases, in that order; junction bases with no gene match: 3. The germline gives CDR1 LGHDT, CDR2 YNNKEL (reference sequence). The CDR3 bases are TGTGCCAGCAGCCAACTAGGACTAGCGGGGGGCAATGAGCAGTTCTTC. Translation gives CASSQLGLAGGNEQFF.

There are many counts of this clonotype. This chain connects TRBV9 to TRBJ2-3, with unresolved D. Between the trimmed V and J ends, which lost 1 base and 6 bases, there was a span of 12 bases. The CDR3 sequence is 14 residues long. The germline gives CDR1 SGDLS, CDR2 YYNGEE. The CDR3 region has the DNA TGTGCCAGCAGCGTAAGTGGGAAGATCGATACGCAGTATTTT. Translating it yields CASSVSGKIDTQYF.

This clonotype appeared many times. The V call is TRBV12-3 or TRBV12-4, the J call TRBJ1-1, with 11 bases matching TRBD1. The CDR3 is 17 residues long. With 5 bases clipped from V and 7 bases from J, the junction kept 15 bases outside the gene matches. CDR3 amino acids: CASSRTGTGGANREAFF. In DNA, the CDR3 is TGTGCCAGCAGTCGAACTGGGACAGGGGGTGCAAACCGTGAAGCTTTCTTT.

This clonotype occurred many times. J is TRBJ2-1 and V is TRBV12-3 or TRBV12-4, with TRBD2 as a possible D gene (5 bases). Trimming stripped 6 bases from V and 6 bases from J, with 21 bases between. The CDR3 is 16 amino acids. The CDR3 loop reads CASSPWVGGGPNEQFF. CDR3 in DNA: TGTGCCAGCAGCCCCTGGGTTGGCGGCGGGCCCAATGAGCAGTTCTTC.

This clonotype occurred many times. The chain couples TRBV11-2 to TRBJ2-1; no clear D. CDR3 length: 12 amino acids. Trimming left V 4 bases short and J 8 bases short, with 9 bases between. Germline lookup yields CDR1 SGHAT and CDR2 FQNNGV. The CDR3 DNA sequence: TGTGCCAGCAGCTCCCGGTATGATGAGCAGTTCTTC. Translating it yields CASSSRYDEQFF.

This clonotype was counted a few times. The CDR3 nucleotides are TGTGCCAGTAGTATAGGACGGAATGCCGACACCGGGGAGCTGTTTTTT. Its protein product is CASSIGRNADTGELFF. V usage is TRBV19 and J usage is TRBJ2-2, with D uncertain. Trimming pared 1 base from V and 3 bases from J, leaving 12 bases between. CDR3 length: 16 amino acids. The germline V gene encodes CDR1 LNHDA and CDR2 SQIVND (reference sequence).

This clonotype was picked up many times. The V gene is TRBV7-9, the J gene TRBJ2-3, with TRBD2 identical over 7 bases. V gave up 2 bases and J gave up 4 bases; unmatched junction bases: 0. CDR3 length: 13 amino acids. Germline V gene data show CDR1 as SEHNR and CDR2 as FQNEAQ (reference sequence). The CDR3 reads CASSLSGADTQYF. The CDR3 nucleotides read TGTGCCAGCAGCTTAAGCGGGGCAGATACGCAGTATTTT.

This clonotype was seen many times. The chain couples TRBV6-5 to TRBJ2-7, with D maybe TRBD2 (5 bases). The CDR3 contains 15 residues. V lost 6 bases and J lost 4, with 19 bases in between. In germline, CDR1 is MNHEY, CDR2 SVGAGI. The CDR3, as DNA: TGTGCCAGCAGCCTAGCTACGCCGCGGGCATACGAGCAGTACTTC. Translating it yields CASSLATPRAYEQYF.

This clonotype was observed many times. CDR3 sequence reads: CSASQAGGNYEQYF. The CDR3 DNA reads as TGCAGTGCTAGTCAAGCGGGGGGGAACTACGAGCAGTACTTC. The genes are TRBV20-1 and TRBJ2-7; 10 nucleotides agree with TRBD2. The ends lost 3 bases at V and 3 bases at J; junction bases unmatched: 5. There are 14 residues in the CDR3. CDR1 DFQATT and CDR2 SNEGSKA come from the germline V gene (reference sequence).

In this sample, this clonotype turned up many times. The chain links TRBV29-1 to TRBJ2-5; perhaps TRBD2 as D (7 bases). The CDR3 sequence is 14 residues long. Trimming removed 4 bases at V and 3 bases at J, with 15 bases between. Germline lookup yields CDR1 SQVTM and CDR2 ANQGSEA. The CDR3 region has the DNA TGCAGCGTTGCGGGGGGCGAGGAGGAAGAGACCCAGTACTTC. This translates into CSVAGGEEEETQYF.

This clonotype was seen many times. The rearrangement joins TRBV2 to TRBJ2-7; D gene ambiguous. The CDR3 runs 11 residues. Germline V gene data show CDR1 as SNHLY and CDR2 as FYNNEI. V lost 6 bases to trimming and J lost 0 bases, with 3 bases between them. CDR3 sequence (DNA): TGTGCCAGCAGGAGCTCCTACGAGCAGTACTTC. Translation: CASRSSYEQYF.

There are many counts of this clonotype. The chain combines TRBV6-1 with TRBJ1-5; no clear D gene. V shed 7 bases and J shed 1 base, with 11 bases lying between them. This CDR3 is 14 amino acids long. Germline values: CDR1 MNHNS, CDR2 SASEGT. For the CDR3, the DNA is TGTGCCAGCACCTTAGGGCGAAGCAATCAGCCCCAGCATTTT. Protein sequence: CASTLGRSNQPQHF.

The chain uses TRBV30 and TRBJ2-1; D is undetermined. The CDR3 totals 12 residues. Germline V gene data show CDR1 as GTSNPN and CDR2 as SVGIG (reference sequence). Trimming stripped 2 bases from V and 7 bases from J, with 9 bases between. CDR3 sequence reads: CAWSTDQNEQFF. Here the CDR3 DNA reads TGTGCCTGGAGTACTGACCAGAATGAGCAGTTCTTC.

This clonotype was counted ten times or more. This chain connects TRBV12-3 or TRBV12-4 to TRBJ2-7; TRBD1 agrees at 9 bases. J was trimmed by 1 base and V by 4 bases; bases with no gene match: 5. The CDR3 is 15 residues long. The CDR3 region is CASSSSGQGSYEQYF. CDR3 coding DNA: TGTGCCAGCAGTTCCTCGGGACAGGGATCCTACGAGCAGTACTTC.

This clonotype was found many times. The chain employs TRBV20-1 and TRBJ2-3, with 7 bases identical to TRBD2. The V gene's germline CDR1 is DFQATT and CDR2 SNEGSKA (reference sequence). This CDR3 region has 15 residues. Unmatched junction bases numbered 10, after V lost 6 bases and J lost 1 base. The DNA of the CDR3 is TGCAGTGCCACAAGTCGAGCGGGGCGCACAGATACGCAGTATTTT. As protein: CSATSRAGRTDTQYF.

This clonotype was seen many times. The rearrangement uses TRBV20-1 and TRBJ2-3; the D is unclear. CDR1 DFQATT and CDR2 SNEGSKA come from the germline V gene (reference sequence). This CDR3 contains 13 residues. Trimming cost V 7 bases and J 1 base, with 12 bases left between them. In nucleotides, the CDR3 is TGCAGTGTGAGGTTATCTGGCACAGATACGCAGTATTTT. This translates into CSVRLSGTDTQYF.

This clonotype rates as medium-sized. The chain has TRBV25-1 and TRBJ2-7; possibly TRBD2 for D (5 bases). The CDR3 is 15 residues long. Germline V gene data show CDR1 as MGHDK and CDR2 as SYGVNS. V gave up 6 bases and J gave up 7 bases, with 22 bases separating them. CDR3 in DNA: TGTGCCAGCAGCCCCTGGCCAAGGCCGAGAGGGGAGCAGTACTTC. This gives the protein CASSPWPRPRGEQYF.

This clonotype has at least ten counts. V usage is TRBV7-8 and J usage is TRBJ2-3; a weak D match, TRBD2 (7 bases). Trimming left V 2 bases short and J 6 bases short, with 30 bases between. The CDR3 extends over 20 amino acids. In germline, CDR1 is SGHVS, CDR2 FQNEAQ. The CDR3 DNA reads as TGTGCCAGCAGCTTACGTGTTGCGCCCGGCGGGGGCTTCCCGGGGGATACGCAGTATTTT. Its protein is CASSLRVAPGGGFPGDTQYF.

This clonotype was counted ten times or more. The rearrangement links TRBV9 to TRBJ2-2; no clear D gene. The germline gives CDR1 SGDLS, CDR2 YYNGEE. V lost 2 bases, J lost 8 bases, and 10 bases lay in between. CDR3 length equals 13 residues. This chain's CDR3 is CASSVLTGGELFF. CDR3 in DNA: TGTGCCAGCAGCGTCCTCACTGGGGGGGAGCTGTTTTTT.